This TCR beta chain originates from a study of CD8 T cells in Susac syndrome. Random hexamers primed reverse transcription of about 0.45 to 1 ug RNA. One entry per CDR3 protein results from TCRdb running MiXCR on the immunoSEQ multiplex PCR reads. The data hold about 120,000 distinct CDR3 sequences, with 85% to 95% observed a single time. The CDR3 extends over 17 amino acids. V was clipped by 1 base and J by 3 bases, with 17 bases between them. CDR1 LGHNA and CDR2 YSLEER come from the germline V gene. The chain links TRBV4-3 to TRBJ2-3; TRBD2 is a possible D gene (7 bases). Sequencing used CD4+ T cells from PBMCs. This TCR came from a human donor with multiple sclerosis. In DNA, the CDR3 is TGCGCCAGCAGCCAAGGAAGGGGGGGGCGTCAGACAGATACGCAGTATTTT. Its protein product is CASSQGRGGRQTDTQYF.